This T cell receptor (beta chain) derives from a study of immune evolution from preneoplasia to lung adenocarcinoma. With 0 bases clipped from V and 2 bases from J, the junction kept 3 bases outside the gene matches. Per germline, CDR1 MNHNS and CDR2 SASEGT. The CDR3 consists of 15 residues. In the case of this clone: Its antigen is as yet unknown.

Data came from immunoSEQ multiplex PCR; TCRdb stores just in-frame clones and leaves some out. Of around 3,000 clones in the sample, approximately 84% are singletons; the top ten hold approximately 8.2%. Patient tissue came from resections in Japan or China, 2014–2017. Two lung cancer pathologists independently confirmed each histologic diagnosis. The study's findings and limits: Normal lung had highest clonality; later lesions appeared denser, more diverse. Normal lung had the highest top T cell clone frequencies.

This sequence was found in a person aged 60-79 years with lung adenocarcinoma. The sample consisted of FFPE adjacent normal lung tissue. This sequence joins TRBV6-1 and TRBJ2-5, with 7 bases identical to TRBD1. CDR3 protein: CASSEARGPQETQYF. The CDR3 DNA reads TGTGCCAGCAGTGAAGCAAGGGGGCCACAAGAGACCCAGTACTTC.